This T cell receptor (beta chain) is drawn from a study of metastatic and nonmetastatic thyroid tumors. Study in general: Samples came from malignant and benign thyroid patients, and repertoires were compared across blood and tumor or nodule tissue.

The CDR3 covers 14 residues. Germline-derived CDR1 and CDR2 are GTSNPN and SVGIG (reference sequence). With 2 bases clipped from V and 3 bases from J, the junction kept 5 bases outside the gene matches. Study results and limitations: It was reportedly found that TCR beta diversity was significantly higher in malignant thyroid tumors than in benign nodules, a difference seen in both blood and tumor samples.

The authors' processing: The distant-metastasis classifier for papillary thyroid cancer was built from CDR3 differences across clinicopathological groups. MiXCR was used by TCRdb to re-call the PCR reads. In this record, the V and J calls reflect TCRdb's handling and not the investigators' own analysis. The table records 21,000 or so clones, over 25% of them present only once. No treatment had been given to any patient before thyroid surgery. Remarks on this clone: Antigen unknown.

Sequencing input: tumor tissue. The chain combines TRBV30 with TRBJ1-2; 8 nucleotides align to TRBD1. This receptor was identified in a male donor with papillary thyroid cancer or a benign thyroid nodule (not recorded which). Some clones in this sample may be carry-over from other donors' samples. The CDR3, as DNA: TGTGCCTGGAGTTGGGCAGGGGGCGACTATGGCTACACCTTC. Protein sequence: CAWSWAGGDYGYTF.